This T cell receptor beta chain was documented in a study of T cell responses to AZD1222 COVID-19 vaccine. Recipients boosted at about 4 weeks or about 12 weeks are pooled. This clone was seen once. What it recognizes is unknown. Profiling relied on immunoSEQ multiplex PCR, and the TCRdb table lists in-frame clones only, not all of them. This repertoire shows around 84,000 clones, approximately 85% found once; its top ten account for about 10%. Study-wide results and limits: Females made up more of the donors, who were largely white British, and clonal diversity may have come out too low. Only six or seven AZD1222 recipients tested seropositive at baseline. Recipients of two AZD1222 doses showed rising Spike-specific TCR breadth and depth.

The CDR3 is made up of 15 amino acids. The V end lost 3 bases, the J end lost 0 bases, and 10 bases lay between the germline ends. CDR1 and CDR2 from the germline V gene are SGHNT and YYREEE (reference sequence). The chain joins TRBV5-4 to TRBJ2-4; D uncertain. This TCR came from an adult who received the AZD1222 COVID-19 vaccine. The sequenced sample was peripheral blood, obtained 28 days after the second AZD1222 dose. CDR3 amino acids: CASSSRSGAKNIQYF. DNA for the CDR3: TGTGCCAGCAGCTCCAGATCGGGAGCCAAAAACATTCAGTACTTC.